The next 24 T cell receptor beta chains were all read from a single sample in a study of cytomegalovirus exposure and HLA in healthy donors. PCR amplification relied on 60 Vbeta primers (plus 13 Jbeta primers). Clones were sequenced by immunoSEQ multiplex PCR, and TCRdb holds only the in-frame ones, with some missing. The sample holds tens of thousands of clones, roughly three quarters seen once. What was sequenced was PBMCs. These receptors all stem from a man in his thirties or forties in good health and CMV-seronegative.

The genes are TRBV19 and TRBJ2-2, with 9 bases identical to TRBD1. V gave up 6 bases and J gave up 5 bases; unmatched junction bases: 10. The CDR3 has 16 residues. The V gene's germline CDR1 is LNHDA and CDR2 SQIVND (reference sequence). CDR3 sequence: CASRPPNRGLTGELFF. CDR3 in DNA: TGTGCCAGTAGGCCCCCAAACAGGGGGCTTACCGGGGAGCTGTTTTTT.

V is TRBV5-1 and J is TRBJ2-5, with D tentatively TRBD1 (6 bases). The CDR3 runs 15 residues. The V and J ends lost 4 bases and 1 base respectively, with 14 bases between them. The germline gives CDR1 SGHRS, CDR2 YFSETQ. This CDR3 reads CASSEGHRAQETQYF. The CDR3 bases are TGCGCCAGCAGCGAGGGACACAGGGCCCAAGAGACCCAGTACTTC. Full variable domain (outside the CDR3, taken from reference TRBV5-1 and TRBJ2-5): KAGVTQTPRYLIKTRGQQVTLSCSPISGHRSVSWYQQTPGQGLQFLFEYFSETQRNKGNFPGRFSGRQFSNSRSEMNVSTLELGDSALYLCASSEGHRAQETQYFGPGTRLLVL.

This chain connects TRBV11-3 to TRBJ2-7, with 7 bases identical to TRBD2. J lost 5 bases, V lost 1 base, and 8 bases had no gene match. This CDR3 is built from 15 residues. Germline lookup yields CDR1 SGHNT and CDR2 YENEEA. The CDR3 loop reads CASSLVIREDHEQYF. The DNA of the CDR3 is TGTGCCAGCAGCTTAGTAATCCGGGAGGACCACGAGCAGTACTTC.

This clone was seen just once. This rearrangement joins TRBV7-9 to TRBJ2-7; 9 bases are a match to TRBD2. V lost 4 bases, J lost 4 bases, and 8 bases stayed unmatched. Germline CDR1 SEHNR, CDR2 FQNEAQ (reference sequence). This CDR3 region has 15 residues. The CDR3 bases are TGTGCCAGCAGCTCCATGGGGCTAGCGGGGTACGAGCAGTACTTC. This encodes CASSSMGLAGYEQYF.

CDR3 sequence reads: CASSKFGVSPTFKFF. Written as DNA, the CDR3 is TGTGCCAGCAGCAAGTTCGGGGTCAGCCCTACATTTAAGTTCTTC. The gene calls are TRBV2 and TRBJ2-1, with D tentatively TRBD2 (5 bases). In germline, CDR1 is SNHLY, CDR2 FYNNEI. V lost 6 bases and J 14 bases, leaving 26 bases between the germline ends. There are 15 residues in the CDR3. The variable domain in full, completed from reference TRBV2 and TRBJ2-1, reads EPEVTQTPSHQVTQMGQEVILRCVPISNHLYFYWYRQILGQKVEFLVSFYNNEISEKSEIFDDQFSVERPDGSNFTLKIRSTKLEDSAMYFCASSKFGVSPTFKFFGPGTRLTVL.

This clone was counted between two and nine times. The chain is built from TRBV5-4 and TRBJ1-1, with D tentatively TRBD1 (6 bases). The CDR3 contains 15 residues. Per germline, CDR1 SGHNT and CDR2 YYREEE (reference sequence). V shed 2 bases and J shed 1 base, with 12 bases lying between them. The CDR3 DNA is TGTGCCAGCAGCTTTACAGGGATAGAGAACACTGAAGCTTTCTTT. Its translation: CASSFTGIENTEAFF.

This clone was recorded only once. The chain couples TRBV6-1 to TRBJ2-1, with TRBD1 matching 8 bases. This CDR3 has 14 residues. Trimming cost V 4 bases and J 5 bases; bases outside gene matches: 4. Germline assignment: CDR1 MNHNS and CDR2 SASEGT. The CDR3 sequence is CASSGGTGHNEQFF. CDR3 in DNA: TGTGCCAGCAGTGGAGGGACAGGTCACAATGAGCAGTTCTTC.

In this sample, this clone turned up a few times. The chain combines TRBV12-5 with TRBJ2-2, with TRBD2 matching 15 bases. Germline V gene sequence: CDR1 LGHNT, CDR2 FRNRAP. The V and J ends lost 3 bases and 3 bases, in that order; junction bases with no gene match: 5. The CDR3 runs to 18 residues. In DNA form, the CDR3 reads TGTGCTAGTGGTTTCGGTTGGACTAGCGGGAGGGACACCGGGGAGCTGTTTTTT. It translates to CASGFGWTSGRDTGELFF.

V usage is TRBV7-9 and J usage is TRBJ1-3; D remains unclear. Trimming removed 1 base from V and 7 bases from J, with 8 bases in between. The CDR3 has 13 residues. The germline gives CDR1 SEHNR, CDR2 FQNEAQ (reference sequence). CDR3 sequence reads: CASSLGGRNTIYF. The DNA of the CDR3 is TGTGCCAGCAGCTTAGGCGGCCGGAACACCATATATTTT.

Note on this clone: In the same sample, other DNA sequences code for this CDR3. The rearrangement uses TRBV18 and TRBJ1-1, with TRBD1 matching 8 bases. The CDR3 is 12 residues long. The germline CDR1 and CDR2 sequences are KGHSH and LQKENI. The V gene end was trimmed by 2 bases and the J gene end by 7 bases; junction bases not matched to a gene: 0. Here the CDR3 reads CASSPGQGEAFF. CDR3 DNA: TGTGCCAGCTCACCAGGACAGGGTGAAGCTTTCTTT.

Only one count was recorded for this clone. The chain couples TRBV6-5 to TRBJ2-3; no clear D gene. The V end lost 0 bases, the J end lost 4 bases, and 14 bases lay between the germline ends. The germline V gene has CDR1 MNHEY and CDR2 SVGAGI. The CDR3 extends over 16 amino acids. In DNA, the CDR3 is TGTGCCAGCAGTTACTCGGGTCCCTGGGCCGCAGATACGCAGTATTTT. This gives the protein CASSYSGPWAADTQYF.

J is TRBJ1-2 and V is TRBV7-6; D is possibly TRBD1 (5 bases). The CDR3 is made up of 14 amino acids. Trimming took 5 bases from V and 2 from J, leaving 12 bases between them. Per germline, CDR1 SGHVS and CDR2 FNYEAQ. Written as DNA, the CDR3 is TGTGCCAGCAGCCCAGGGCTACAGAACTATGGCTACACCTTC. This encodes CASSPGLQNYGYTF.

V is TRBV13 and J is TRBJ2-7; 7 nucleotides align to TRBD2. J lost 4 bases, V lost 4 bases, and 10 bases had no gene match. Germline loops: CDR1 PRHDT, CDR2 FYEKMQ (reference sequence). The CDR3 runs 15 residues. This CDR3 is CASSYQSGLGYEQYF. Written as DNA, the CDR3 is TGTGCCAGCAGCTATCAATCTGGACTAGGATACGAGCAGTACTTC.

The V gene is TRBV6-6, the J gene TRBJ1-5; no firm D call. Germline values: CDR1 MNHNY, CDR2 SVGAGI (reference sequence). Trimming pared 0 bases from V and 1 base from J, leaving 10 bases between. There are 16 residues in the CDR3. Here the CDR3 DNA reads TGTGCCAGCAGTTACTCGACGGGTAGGAGCAATCAGCCCCAGCATTTT. Its translation: CASSYSTGRSNQPQHF.

The V call is TRBV2, the J call TRBJ1-1; D perhaps matches TRBD1 (5 bases). The length of the CDR3 is 11 residues. With 8 bases removed from V and 8 bases from J, the gap between germline ends came to 12 bases. Germline CDR1 SNHLY, CDR2 FYNNEI. The CDR3 nucleotides are TGTGCCAGCGCAGGACACTCCGAAGCTTTCTTT. Its protein product is CASAGHSEAFF.

Points on this clone: An end of the junction differs from the germline gene, which may be a read error. The same CDR3 is also encoded by other DNA sequences in this sample. The chain joins TRBV29-1 to TRBJ2-7; TRBD1 matches 9 bases. The CDR3 runs 15 residues. Germline lookup yields CDR1 SQVTM and CDR2 ANQGSEA. The CDR3 DNA reads as TGCAGCGCATATTGGTTTTACAGGGGGCGGTACGAGCAATACTTC. Protein product: CSAYWFYRGRYEQYF.

The genes are TRBV5-5 and TRBJ1-1, with a possible D match to TRBD1 (5 bases). Germline CDR1 is SGHKS and CDR2 is YYEKEE (reference sequence). There are 13 residues in the CDR3. Trimming cost V 0 bases and J 4 bases, with 7 bases left between them. The DNA of the CDR3 is TGTGCCAGCAGCTTGGACAGGTTCACTGAAGCTTTCTTT. Translating gives CASSLDRFTEAFF.

The chain employs TRBV7-2 and TRBJ2-7; 8 bases line up with TRBD2. This CDR3 has 16 residues. Germline CDR1 reads SGHTA; CDR2 reads FQGNSA. Germline trimming cut 3 bases from V and 5 bases from J; bases unmatched to any gene: 12. The CDR3 sequence is CASSFHGRAPLDEQYF. The CDR3 coding sequence is TGTGCCAGCAGCTTCCACGGGAGGGCACCCCTCGACGAGCAGTACTTC. Based on the CDR3 plus reference TRBV7-2 and TRBJ2-7, the full variable domain is GAGVSQSPSNKVTEKGKDVELRCDPISGHTALYWYRQSLGQGLEFLIYFQGNSAPDKSGLPSDRFSAERTGGSVSTLTIQRTQQEDSAVYLCASSFHGRAPLDEQYFGPGTRLTVT.

The chain combines TRBV15 with TRBJ1-1; 7 bases match TRBD1. Germline loops: CDR1 LNHNV, CDR2 YYDKDF (reference sequence). J gave up 7 bases and V 3 bases, and 5 bases lay outside the gene matches. There are 13 residues in the CDR3. The CDR3 loop is CATSSGTALEAFF. CDR3 in DNA: TGTGCCACCAGCAGCGGGACAGCGCTTGAAGCTTTCTTT. Full variable domain (rest looked up from reference TRBV15 and TRBJ1-1): DAMVIQNPRYQVTQFGKPVTLSCSQTLNHNVMYWYQQKSSQAPKLLFHYYDKDFNNEADTPDNFQSRRPNTSFCFLDIRSPGLGDTAMYLCATSSGTALEAFFGQGTRLTVV.

The chain's CDR3 is CASSLAVGEETQYF. The CDR3 DNA sequence: TGCGCCAGCAGCTTGGCGGTCGGGGAAGAGACCCAGTACTTC. The chain is built from TRBV5-1 and TRBJ2-5; D may be TRBD2 (5 bases). This CDR3 comprises 14 residues. The germline V gene has CDR1 SGHRS and CDR2 YFSETQ. The V end was cut by 0 bases, the J end by 3 bases, with 9 bases between.

The chain combines TRBV6-5 with TRBJ2-2; TRBD2 matches at 8 bases. In germline, CDR1 is MNHEY, CDR2 SVGAGI. J was trimmed by 5 bases and V by 4 bases; bases with no gene match: 6. CDR3 length equals 15 residues. Here the CDR3 DNA reads TGTGCCAGCAGTTTCGGGGGGGCAAGTACCGGGGAGCTGTTTTTT. Translated, it gives CASSFGGASTGELFF.

V usage is TRBV4-1 and J usage is TRBJ2-1; D might be TRBD1 (6 bases). The CDR3 is 14 residues long. Germline V lookup: CDR1 MGHRA, CDR2 YSYEKL. V shed 0 bases and J shed 8 bases, with 11 bases lying between them. The CDR3 sequence is CASSQEGARDEQFF. In nucleotides, the CDR3 is TGCGCCAGCAGCCAAGAGGGGGCTAGGGATGAGCAGTTCTTC.

The chain employs TRBV14 and TRBJ2-7; D remains unclear. Trimming left V 0 bases short and J 9 bases short, with 6 bases between. This CDR3 region has 11 residues. Germline V CDR1 and CDR2: SGHDN, FVKESK. This chain's CDR3 is CASSQEVRQYF. The CDR3 bases are TGTGCCAGCAGCCAAGAGGTGCGGCAGTACTTC. Full variable domain (outside the CDR3, taken from reference TRBV14 and TRBJ2-7): EAGVTQFPSHSVIEKGQTVTLRCDPISGHDNLYWYRRVMGKEIKFLLHFVKESKQDESGMPNNRFLAERTGGTYSTLKVQPAELEDSGVYFCASSQEVRQYFGPGTRLTVT.

This clone was detected once. This chain connects TRBV6-4 to TRBJ1-4; TRBD1 agrees at 10 bases. Trimming at V came to 4 bases and at J to 5 bases, leaving 4 bases not matched to a gene. The germline V gene has CDR1 MRHNA and CDR2 SNTAGT. This CDR3 contains 15 residues. This chain's CDR3 is CASSVGQGGNEKLFF. The CDR3 DNA reads as TGTGCCAGCAGTGTCGGACAGGGGGGAAATGAAAAACTGTTTTTT.